One and the same sample provided the 8 T cell receptor beta chains below, sequenced in a study of spatial heterogeneity in lung cancer. Time point indicated: blood at routine non-recurrence follow-up after resection. Without sorting, whole RNA was sequenced from tumor, nontumor lung or frozen PBMC. TCRdb redid the calling of the 5' RACE reads with MiXCR, one entry per CDR3 protein. The sample lists more than 95,000 distinct CDR3 sequences, 12% occurring once. Sequences were derived from PBMCs, sampled at follow-up. These receptor sequences come from a male donor with early-stage non-small cell lung cancer.

This clonotype showed up just once. This chain connects TRBV7-2 to TRBJ2-1; no reliable D call. The CDR3 spans 12 residues. The V gene's germline CDR1 is SGHTA and CDR2 FQGNSA. With 5 bases removed from V and 4 bases from J, the gap between germline ends came to 6 bases. CDR3 sequence (DNA): TGTGCCAGCAGCCTATATTACAATGAGCAGTTCTTC. It yields the protein CASSLYYNEQFF.

This clonotype was seen a handful of times. The chain combines TRBV28 with TRBJ2-7; the match to TRBD2 covers 12 bases. The CDR3 covers 15 residues. Germline lookup yields CDR1 MDHEN and CDR2 SYDVKM. V lost 7 bases and J lost 0; bases outside the gene matches: 4. CDR3 amino acids: CASTETSGGSYEQYF. As DNA, the CDR3 is TGTGCCAGCACCGAGACTAGCGGGGGCTCCTACGAGCAGTACTTC.

The genes are TRBV25-1 and TRBJ1-2; 7 nucleotides match TRBD1. Trimming removed 10 bases from V and 7 bases from J; junction bases left unmatched: 12. CDR1 is MGHDK and CDR2 is SYGVNS in the germline V gene. The CDR3 covers 13 residues. The CDR3 DNA reads as TGTGCCACCCTCGGGGACAGTCATCTTGGCTACACCTTC. It translates to CATLGDSHLGYTF.

This clonotype was counted only a few times. The chain joins TRBV5-1 to TRBJ2-7, with D uncertain. Trimming cost V 7 bases and J 0 bases, with 11 bases left between them. The CDR3 consists of 13 residues. Germline V gives CDR1 SGHRS, CDR2 YFSETQ. The CDR3 here is CASCQVNSYEQYF. The CDR3, as DNA: TGCGCCAGCTGTCAAGTAAACTCCTACGAGCAGTACTTC.

This clonotype was counted at least ten times. V gene TRBV20-1 combines with J gene TRBJ1-6; D is undetermined. The CDR3 sequence is 13 residues long. Between the trimmed V and J ends, which lost 6 bases and 8 bases, there was a span of 14 bases. In germline, CDR1 is DFQATT, CDR2 SNEGSKA (reference sequence). CDR3 loop: CSAQLSRDSPLHF. The CDR3 nucleotides are TGCAGTGCCCAATTATCGCGGGATTCACCCCTCCACTTT.

This clonotype was seen at least ten times. This chain joins TRBV7-3 and TRBJ2-3; D is possibly TRBD1 (6 bases). This CDR3 is 15 amino acids long. The V end was cut by 5 bases, the J end by 5 bases, with 17 bases between. Germline V gene sequence: CDR1 SGHTA, CDR2 FQGTGA. The CDR3 DNA reads as TGTGCCAGCAGCCTGACAGGCCAAAGTGGAGATACGCAGTATTTT. It encodes CASSLTGQSGDTQYF.

This clonotype came up many times. The V and J genes are TRBV12-3 or TRBV12-4 and TRBJ1-1; D remains ambiguous. This CDR3 spans 11 amino acids. V was shortened by 4 bases and J by 8 bases, with 8 bases between the two germline ends. CDR3 protein: CASSSFKEAFF. The CDR3 nucleotides are TGTGCCAGCAGTTCCTTCAAGGAAGCTTTCTTT.

The chain joins TRBV28 to TRBJ2-2; D possibly corresponds to TRBD1 (8 bases). V was trimmed by 5 bases and J by 3 bases, leaving 13 bases between them. Per germline, CDR1 MDHEN and CDR2 SYDVKM. The CDR3 contains 15 residues. CDR3 sequence: CASSTGGADTGELFF. Here the CDR3 DNA reads TGTGCCAGCAGTACAGGGGGGGCGGACACCGGGGAGCTGTTTTTT.